This is a list of T cell receptor beta chains from one sample in a study of blood T cell repertoires in COVID-19. Here immunoSEQ multiplex PCR was the method, and the copy in TCRdb shows in-frame clones only, minus some. There are 280,000 or so clones in the sample; about nine tenths occur only once, and around an eighth lies in the top ten. Sequencing was carried out using peripheral blood. These receptors were taken from an older woman with acute or convalescent COVID-19. Each CDR3 is given without its conserved first and last residue. D genes are given only for firm matches.

J | D | V | CDR3
TRBJ1-1 | TRBD1 | TRBV6-5 | ASRGQMNTEAF
TRBJ2-1 | - | TRBV5-1 | ASSLEQVVDEQF
TRBJ2-7 | - | TRBV19 | ASSIRTKPKEQY
TRBJ2-6 | - | TRBV5-1 | ASSVGASGANVLT
TRBJ1-5 | TRBD1 | TRBV18 | ASSGGTGYDQPQH
TRBJ1-5 | - | TRBV9 | ASSVVGAPGQPQH
TRBJ2-5 | TRBD2 | TRBV18 | ASSPSSSGGQETQY
TRBJ1-1 | TRBD1 | TRBV27 | ASGTQGAMTEAF
TRBJ1-2 | TRBD1 | TRBV12-3/TRBV12-4 | ASSYRGRLGYT
TRBJ2-7 | TRBD2 | TRBV6-6 | ASTTSGTPYEQY
TRBJ2-3 | TRBD2 | TRBV5-8 | ASSSGTRSTDTQY
TRBJ2-7 | - | TRBV27 | ASSLSRGDRGEQY
TRBJ1-6 | TRBD1 | TRBV19 | ASSTTGGNSPLH
TRBJ1-5 | - | TRBV19 | ASSPDSSNQPQH
TRBJ2-1 | TRBD2 | TRBV5-1 | ASTPGGLGSYNEQF
TRBJ1-3 | TRBD1 | TRBV9 | ASSPMTGSGNTIY
TRBJ1-1 | - | TRBV27 | ASSLVLGPGGTEAF
TRBJ2-5 | - | TRBV29-1 | SVVPGGRETQY
TRBJ2-6 | - | TRBV27 | ASRPLGASSGANVLT
TRBJ2-3 | - | TRBV24-1 | ATSDLNYPDTQY
TRBJ1-2 | TRBD1 | TRBV6-5 | ASSYSDRAGGYT
TRBJ2-2 | TRBD2 | TRBV5-1 | ASSLGPSGNTGELF
TRBJ1-2 | TRBD1 | TRBV7-2 | ASSLYLGTANYGYT
TRBJ2-5 | TRBD2 | TRBV28 | ASSPALAGGETQY
TRBJ2-1 | - | TRBV3-1/TRBV3-2 | ASSQDPGDEQF
TRBJ2-7 | TRBD1 | TRBV27 | ASSFGTTGGYEQY
TRBJ2-7 | TRBD2 | TRBV27 | ASKGTSGSYEQY
TRBJ2-7 | TRBD1 | TRBV5-1 | ASSARTGPYEQY
TRBJ1-1 | - | TRBV10-3 | AISVTGRNTEAF
TRBJ1-2 | - | TRBV5-1 | ASSSGVGNGYT
TRBJ1-5 | - | TRBV25-1 | ASSQGFSNQPQH
TRBJ2-1 | - | TRBV28 | ASSPQTTGDEQF
TRBJ1-2 | TRBD1 | TRBV28 | ASSPGDRGGIGGYT
TRBJ1-6 | - | TRBV7-9 | ASSFDTTSGNSPLH
TRBJ1-1 | TRBD1 | TRBV2 | ASPGGANTEAF
TRBJ2-3 | TRBD2 | TRBV19 | ASSSGTSGGLQY
TRBJ2-2 | TRBD2 | TRBV28 | ASSSTSWETGELF
TRBJ2-1 | TRBD2 | TRBV7-9 | ASSGPRSSGGSSYNEQF
TRBJ1-3 | - | TRBV28 | ASSLSFQGRDTIY